This record looks at one TCR beta chain sequence and its context. This clone's antigen is unknown. No base qualities exist here, and no much larger clone lies one base off it. A distance of 12 bases separates the germline ends of V and J, which lose 2 bases and 1 base respectively. CDR1 and CDR2, per the germline V gene, are MDHEN and SYDVKM. Including cysteine and phenylalanine, the CDR3 has 15 amino acids. The DNA shown is the 45-base CDR3, in frame from base 1. The data are from a study of cytotoxic CD8 clonotypes in ibrutinib-treated CLL (dated by TCRdb to about 2021). About the full investigation: In this cohort, 15 patients were treatment-naive and ten to twelve were relapsed/refractory, while roughly 18 had unmutated IGHV. Partial responses were observed in roughly 24 patients and complete responses in 2; after a median follow-up of around 68 months, remission was maintained in approximately 14 patients and progression was observed in some 12. The response samples were drawn at a median of roughly twelve months into treatment, with a range of about 6 to 36 months. An average of about 260,000 productive templates and 94,082 productive rearrangements was obtained per sample. Longitudinal samples were obtainable from about 30% of the roughly 86 participants in the trial. Cryopreserved peripheral blood mononuclear cells were collected before treatment, at response, and at either disease progression or sustained remission. Patients were still on ibrutinib when every remission and progressive disease sample was collected.

Overall study results and their limits: Public clonotypes were rare and either contracted or stayed stable during treatment, and the rise in clonality at ibrutinib response reflected the expansion of private clonotypes. Baseline clonality exceeded that of age-matched healthy donors and correlated strongly with circulating CD8+ T-cell counts. Clonality rose at ibrutinib response, remained stable during sustained remission, and dropped back toward baseline at progression. Sampling times were not matched between sustained-remission and progressing patients, and lymph node repertoires were not studied.

Each clonotype received, on average, approximately 9.9x coverage in deep resolution sequencing performed on a MiSeq, where the target depth lay between 1 in 1 million and 1 in 200,000 T cells. The immunoSEQ hsTCRB Kit was used to generate TCR beta libraries. The authors' analysis ran thus. ImmunoSEQ Data Assistant and ImmunoSEQ Analyzer were used for data analysis, and V, D and J genes were assigned according to IMGT definitions. Clonality was computed as one minus normalized Shannon entropy of productive rearrangement frequencies, ranging from 0 to 1. Public clonotype analysis was restricted to overrepresented clonotypes comprising at least 0.05% of each patient's repertoire. About 13 age-matched healthy donor repertoires from immuneACCESS were used as controls for clonality. TCRdb mirrors the immuneACCESS table, restricted to in-frame sequences. Some clones are absent from its copies; in checked studies, under half trace to an unresolved V gene, and the reason for the others is unknown. V and J calls and clone size are as listed in that table; D and trimming were resolved from the DNA. The sample yields roughly 250,000 clones; 70% were counted once. About 16% of the sample rests with the top ten.

The intended sense of this specimen's time point label: approximately 25 months on ibrutinib. For TCR beta library preparation, approximately 1.8 micrograms of genomic DNA was extracted from cryopreserved PBMCs. Longitudinal blood samples from CLL patients receiving ibrutinib monotherapy were subjected to high-throughput TCR beta sequencing. Patients were enrolled in a phase 2 open-label single-center ibrutinib monotherapy trial. This TCR was sampled from a human donor with chronic lymphocytic leukemia. The input for sequencing was PBMCs, taken after 24 months of ibrutinib treatment. The rearrangement combines TRBV28 with TRBJ2-7; a tentative D match to TRBD1 spans 6 bases. The sequenced DNA: TGTGCCAGCAGTTTAGCGGCAGACAGGTCCTACGAGCAGTACTTC. It translates as CASSLAADRSYEQYF.